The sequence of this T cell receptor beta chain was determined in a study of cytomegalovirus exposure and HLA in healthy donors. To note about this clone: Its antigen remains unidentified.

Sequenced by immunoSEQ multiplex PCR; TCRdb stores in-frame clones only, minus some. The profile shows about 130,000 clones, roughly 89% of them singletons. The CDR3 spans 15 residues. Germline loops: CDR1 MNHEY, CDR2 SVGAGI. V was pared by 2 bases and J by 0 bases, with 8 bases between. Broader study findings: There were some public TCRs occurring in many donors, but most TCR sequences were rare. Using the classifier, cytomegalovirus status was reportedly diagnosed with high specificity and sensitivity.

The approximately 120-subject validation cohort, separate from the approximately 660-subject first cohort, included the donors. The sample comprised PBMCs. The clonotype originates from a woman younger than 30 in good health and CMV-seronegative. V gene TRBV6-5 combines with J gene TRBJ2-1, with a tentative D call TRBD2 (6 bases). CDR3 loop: CASSYATSSYNEQFF. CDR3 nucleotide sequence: TGTGCCAGCAGTTACGCGACTAGCTCCTACAATGAGCAGTTCTTC.